These 5 T cell receptor beta chains were all obtained from the same sample, sequenced in a study of OX40 agonist ivuxolimab in advanced cancers. The assay was immunoSEQ multiplex PCR, and TCRdb's table has in-frame clones only and misses some. The sample records over 70,000 clones, about 78% being singletons. This material consisted of CD4+ or CD8+ T cells sorted from blood, taken in a trial of the OX40 agonist ivuxolimab. These receptors all come from an adult with an advanced solid tumor such as melanoma, head and neck, liver or kidney cancer.

This rearrangement joins TRBV11-2 to TRBJ1-2, with D perhaps TRBD1 (6 bases). CDR3 length: 15 residues. Trimming left V 5 bases short and J 2 bases short, with 15 bases between. Per the germline V gene, CDR1 is SGHAT and CDR2 is FQNNGV. Here the CDR3 reads CASSPGAYSNYGYTF. DNA of the CDR3: TGTGCCAGCAGCCCAGGGGCGTACTCGAACTATGGCTACACCTTC.

The rearrangement links TRBV27 to TRBJ1-2, with no clear D. Germline-derived CDR1 and CDR2 are MNHEY and SMNVEV (reference sequence). This CDR3 region has 12 residues. The V gene lost 5 bases and the J gene lost 0 bases, with 4 bases spanning the gap. The CDR3 nucleotides are TGTGCCAGCAGTAACACTAACTATGGCTACACCTTC. It is translated as CASSNTNYGYTF.

This chain links TRBV28 with TRBJ1-2; D possibly corresponds to TRBD1 (6 bases). V lost 3 bases and J 2 bases, leaving 13 bases between the germline ends. The CDR3 consists of 15 residues. Germline values: CDR1 MDHEN, CDR2 SYDVKM. The chain's CDR3 is CASSFVQGPNYGYTF. The CDR3 DNA is TGTGCCAGCAGTTTCGTACAGGGACCAAACTATGGCTACACCTTC.

The chain combines TRBV4-1 with TRBJ1-4, with a possible D match to TRBD1 (6 bases). The CDR3 runs to 16 residues. Trimming removed 4 bases at V and 0 bases at J, with 12 bases between. Germline V CDR1 and CDR2: MGHRA, YSYEKL. This CDR3 reads CASSPGHRTTNEKLFF. In nucleotides, the CDR3 is TGCGCCAGCAGCCCGGGACATCGGACAACTAATGAAAAACTGTTTTTT.

This chain connects TRBV6-5 to TRBJ2-3, with 7 bases that match TRBD2. The J segment lost 1 base and the V segment lost 2 bases, leaving 6 bases of the junction unmatched. From germline, CDR1 is MNHEY and CDR2 SVGAGI. The CDR3 length is 16 residues. The CDR3 region is CASSYVRGRGTDTQYF. The CDR3, as DNA: TGTGCCAGCAGTTACGTCCGCGGGAGAGGCACAGATACGCAGTATTTT.